The 18 T cell receptor beta chains given below trace back to one sample, sequenced in a study of CD8 T cells in Susac syndrome. Reverse transcription of roughly 0.5 to 1 ug RNA used random hexamers. TCRdb reanalysed the immunoSEQ multiplex PCR reads using MiXCR and keeps one entry per CDR3 protein. This sample carries about 150,000 distinct CDR3 sequences, just under 95% of them seen once, and the ten largest clones take roughly 0.19%. Material: CD8+ T cells from PBMCs. These receptors were taken from a human donor with multiple sclerosis.

The chain is built from TRBV9 and TRBJ2-7, with D unclear. Per the germline V gene, CDR1 is SGDLS and CDR2 is YYNGEE. The CDR3 spans 15 residues. V was cut by 4 bases and J by 4 bases, with 18 bases left in between. The CDR3 coding sequence is TGTGCCAGCAGCTCCCAACCCGGGCCGCGGTACGAGCAGTACTTC. This translates into CASSSQPGPRYEQYF.

V gene TRBV6-5 combines with J gene TRBJ2-7; D tentatively fits TRBD1 or TRBD2 (5 bases each). V lost 0 bases to trimming and J lost 6 bases, with 9 bases between them. From germline, CDR1 is MNHEY and CDR2 SVGAGI. The CDR3 is 13 amino acids. The CDR3 here is CASSYSNGAEQYF. The CDR3 bases are TGTGCCAGCAGTTACTCGAACGGGGCCGAGCAGTACTTC.

The gene calls are TRBV14 and TRBJ2-2; D might be TRBD1 (5 bases). Germline lookup yields CDR1 SGHDN and CDR2 FVKESK. The CDR3 consists of 17 residues. Trimming removed 1 base from V and 0 bases from J, with 12 bases in between. The CDR3 region is CASSQGGGRSNTGELFF. The CDR3 DNA follows: TGTGCCAGCAGCCAAGGGGGCGGCAGATCGAACACCGGGGAGCTGTTTTTT.

This clonotype was counted a single time. The chain joins TRBV3-1 to TRBJ1-1; D is ambiguous. Trimming took 0 bases from V and 4 from J, leaving 9 bases between them. The CDR3 has 14 amino acids. Per germline, CDR1 LGHDT and CDR2 YNNKEL (reference sequence). The CDR3 sequence: CASSQDSGSTEAFF. The CDR3 bases are TGTGCCAGCAGCCAAGATTCGGGCAGCACTGAAGCTTTCTTT.

V gene TRBV9 combines with J gene TRBJ2-1; 9 nucleotides align to TRBD1. Losses at the gene ends were 3 bases for V and 8 bases for J; bases not matched to a gene: 9. Looked up from germline, CDR1 is SGDLS and CDR2 is YYNGEE. This CDR3 is built from 15 residues. As DNA, the CDR3 is TGTGCCAGCAGCGGCCGGGACAGGGTTTACGATGAGCAGTTCTTC. The encoded protein is CASSGRDRVYDEQFF.

The rearrangement joins TRBV6-2 or TRBV6-3 to TRBJ1-2, with TRBD1 matching over 11 bases. The V gene's germline CDR1 is MNHEY and CDR2 SVGEGT. Unmatched junction bases numbered 16, after V lost 7 bases and J lost 6 bases. This CDR3 region has 17 residues. CDR3 region: CASIRRSDRGRKNGYTF. DNA of the CDR3: TGTGCCAGCATCAGACGGTCGGACAGGGGGCGAAAAAATGGCTACACCTTC.

The V and J genes are TRBV29-1 and TRBJ2-1; D may be TRBD1 (6 bases). Germline V gene lookup returns CDR1 SQVTM and CDR2 ANQGSEA. Trimming pared 7 bases from V and 4 bases from J, leaving 14 bases between. The CDR3 loop spans 13 amino acids. The DNA for the CDR3 is TGCAGCGCTGCCCCCGGGACATACAATGAGCAGTTCTTC. It codes for CSAAPGTYNEQFF.

This sequence joins TRBV6-5 and TRBJ2-7; D is unclear. Germline V gene lookup returns CDR1 MNHEY and CDR2 SVGAGI. The V gene lost 8 bases and the J gene lost 1 base, with 15 bases spanning the gap. The CDR3 covers 14 residues. The CDR3 region has the DNA TGTGCCAGCGCCCCCGACCTGGGGTCCTACGAGCAGTACTTC. Translating gives CASAPDLGSYEQYF.

The chain links TRBV7-9 to TRBJ1-1; D call uncertain. Trimming took 6 bases from V and 10 from J, leaving 12 bases between them. Germline assignment: CDR1 SEHNR and CDR2 FQNEAQ (reference sequence). This CDR3 contains 11 residues. The CDR3 here is CASRPGPRAFF. In DNA form, the CDR3 reads TGTGCCAGCAGACCCGGACCGCGAGCTTTCTTT.

The V and J genes are TRBV5-4 and TRBJ2-1; 7 nucleotides agree with TRBD2. CDR3 size: 12 residues. After removal of 10 bases from V and 3 bases from J, the junction contained 4 bases not matched to a gene. The germline V gene encodes CDR1 SGHNT and CDR2 YYREEE (reference sequence). CDR3 region: CAGSSGYNEQFF. CDR3 in DNA: TGTGCCGGCTCTAGCGGCTACAATGAGCAGTTCTTC.

The V gene is TRBV5-1, the J gene TRBJ1-2; 8 bases line up with TRBD1. The CDR3 runs to 15 residues. The V segment lost 3 bases and the J segment 5 bases; nucleotides outside the gene matches: 9. The germline gives CDR1 SGHRS, CDR2 YFSETQ. The DNA for the CDR3 is TGCGCCAGCAGCTGGGACAGGATAAGTCAGTATGGCTACACCTTC. This sequence encodes CASSWDRISQYGYTF.

CDR3 loop: CSARAGISTDTQYF. The CDR3, as DNA: TGCAGTGCTAGAGCGGGCATTAGCACAGATACGCAGTATTTT. V and J are TRBV20-1 and TRBJ2-3; D unresolved. Trimming cost V 1 base and J 0 bases, with 8 bases left between them. The CDR3 loop spans 14 amino acids. In germline, CDR1 is DFQATT, CDR2 SNEGSKA (reference sequence).

The gene calls are TRBV3-1 and TRBJ2-7, with D possibly being TRBD2 (6 bases). The CDR3 sequence is 14 residues long. V was cut by 1 base and J by 2 bases, with 9 bases left in between. CDR1 and CDR2 from the germline V gene are LGHDT and YNNKEL (reference sequence). CDR3 DNA: TGTGCCAGCAGCCAAGCGGGGGTTCCCTACGAGCAGTACTTC. Translation: CASSQAGVPYEQYF.

The J gene is TRBJ1-6, the V gene TRBV5-4; D not certain. The V gene's germline CDR1 is SGHNT and CDR2 YYREEE (reference sequence). The V end was cut by 1 base, the J end by 8 bases, with 16 bases between. This CDR3 is built from 16 residues. CDR3 residues: CASSLKPLTADSPLHF. DNA of the CDR3: TGTGCCAGCAGCTTGAAGCCCCTGACGGCCGATTCACCCCTCCACTTT.

The chain employs TRBV30 and TRBJ2-3; D possibly corresponds to TRBD2 (7 bases). This CDR3 is 14 amino acids long. V dropped 4 bases and J dropped 4 bases, with 15 bases sitting between them. CDR1 is GTSNPN, CDR2 SVGIG, per germline (reference sequence). The CDR3 is CAWTPGGGADTQYF. CDR3 DNA sequence: TGTGCCTGGACGCCCGGCGGGGGCGCAGATACGCAGTATTTT.

V usage is TRBV30 and J usage is TRBJ1-1; 10 nucleotides align to TRBD1. Losses at the gene ends were 3 bases for V and 10 bases for J; bases not matched to a gene: 11. The CDR3 has 14 amino acids. Germline CDR1 GTSNPN, CDR2 SVGIG (reference sequence). CDR3 residues: CAWSPGTGVSVAFF. CDR3 DNA: TGTGCCTGGAGCCCCGGGACAGGGGTCAGCGTAGCTTTCTTT.

The chain links TRBV30 to TRBJ2-7, with a tentative D call TRBD2 (6 bases). CDR3 length: 14 residues. Germline CDR1 and CDR2: GTSNPN and SVGIG (reference sequence). V was trimmed by 0 bases and J by 5 bases, leaving 14 bases between them. The CDR3 region is CAWSVTRGLDEQYF. Here the CDR3 DNA reads TGTGCCTGGAGTGTGACTAGAGGGTTGGACGAGCAGTACTTC.

The chain is built from TRBV27 and TRBJ1-6; 8 bases agree with TRBD1. The V segment lost 4 bases and the J segment 0 bases; nucleotides outside the gene matches: 5. Germline loops: CDR1 MNHEY, CDR2 SMNVEV (reference sequence). This CDR3 comprises 17 residues. The CDR3 sequence: CASSSATGGSYNSPLHF. CDR3 nucleotides: TGTGCCAGCAGTTCCGCAACAGGGGGCTCCTATAATTCACCCCTCCACTTT.